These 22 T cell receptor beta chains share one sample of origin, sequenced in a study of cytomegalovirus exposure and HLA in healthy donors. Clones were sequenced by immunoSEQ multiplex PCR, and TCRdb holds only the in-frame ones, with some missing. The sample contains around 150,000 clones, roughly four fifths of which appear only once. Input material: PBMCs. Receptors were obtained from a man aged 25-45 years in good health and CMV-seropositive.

For the CDR3, the DNA is TGTGCCAGTGGACAGGGGAATTATGGCTACACCTTC. Its protein product is CASGQGNYGYTF. This chain connects TRBV19 to TRBJ1-2, with 9 bases that match TRBD1. Germline CDR1 LNHDA, CDR2 SQIVND (reference sequence). Trimming at V came to 8 bases and at J to 5 bases, leaving 3 bases not matched to a gene. The CDR3 extends over 12 amino acids.

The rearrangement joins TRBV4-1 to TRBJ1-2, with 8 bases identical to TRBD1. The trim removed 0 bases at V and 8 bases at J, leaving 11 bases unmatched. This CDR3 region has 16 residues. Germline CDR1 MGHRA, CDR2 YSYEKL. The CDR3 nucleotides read TGCGCCAGCAGCCAAGATCTAGCCTCGGACAGGGCCGGCTACACCTTC. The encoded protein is CASSQDLASDRAGYTF.

The CDR3: CASSQDRPGTVIYGYTF. CDR3 bases: TGCGCCAGCAGCCAAGATCGCCCCGGGACAGTTATATATGGCTACACCTTC. The chain uses TRBV4-1 and TRBJ1-2; 7 bases align to TRBD1. The CDR3 length is 17 residues. V shed 0 bases, J shed 5 bases, and the junction held 12 bases outside the gene matches. Germline V lookup: CDR1 MGHRA, CDR2 YSYEKL.

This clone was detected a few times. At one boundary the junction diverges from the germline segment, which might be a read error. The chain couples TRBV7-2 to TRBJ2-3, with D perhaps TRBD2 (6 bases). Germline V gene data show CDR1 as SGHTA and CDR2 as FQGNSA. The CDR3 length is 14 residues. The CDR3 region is CASSLNRGRDRRSF. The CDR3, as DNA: TGTGCCAGCAGCCTCAATCGGGGGAGAGATAGGCGGTCTTTT.

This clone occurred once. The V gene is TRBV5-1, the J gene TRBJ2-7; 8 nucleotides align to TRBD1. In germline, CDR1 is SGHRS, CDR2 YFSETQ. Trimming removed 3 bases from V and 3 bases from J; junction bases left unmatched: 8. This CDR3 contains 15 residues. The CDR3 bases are TGCGCCAGCAGCTCCCTAAGACAGGGGAGCTACGAGCAGTACTTC. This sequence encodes CASSSLRQGSYEQYF.

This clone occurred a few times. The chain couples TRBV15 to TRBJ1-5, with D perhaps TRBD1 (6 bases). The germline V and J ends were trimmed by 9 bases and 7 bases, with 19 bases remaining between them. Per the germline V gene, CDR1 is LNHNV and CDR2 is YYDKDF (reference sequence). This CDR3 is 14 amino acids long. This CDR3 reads CATNRAQGLQPQHF. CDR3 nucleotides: TGTGCCACAAACAGGGCTCAGGGGTTGCAGCCCCAGCATTTT.

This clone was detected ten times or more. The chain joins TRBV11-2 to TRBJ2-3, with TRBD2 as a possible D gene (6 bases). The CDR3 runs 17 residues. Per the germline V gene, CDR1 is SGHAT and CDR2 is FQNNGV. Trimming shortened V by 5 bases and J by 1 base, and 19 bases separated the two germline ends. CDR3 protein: CASSIWGSGLGTDTQYF. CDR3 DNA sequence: TGTGCCAGCAGCATCTGGGGTAGCGGATTAGGCACAGATACGCAGTATTTT.

The CDR3, as DNA: TGTGCCATTGCCCGGGACAATGAGCAGTTCTTC. It translates to CAIARDNEQFF. V is TRBV10-3 and J is TRBJ2-1; no definite D call. The CDR3 extends over 11 amino acids. V lost 9 bases, J lost 5 bases, and 8 bases lay in between. The V gene's germline CDR1 is ENHRY and CDR2 SYGVKD.

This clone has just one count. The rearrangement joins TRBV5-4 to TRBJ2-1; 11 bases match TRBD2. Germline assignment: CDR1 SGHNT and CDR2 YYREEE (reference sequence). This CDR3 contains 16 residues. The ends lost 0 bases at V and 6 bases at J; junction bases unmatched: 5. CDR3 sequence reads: CASSLALAGGGNEQFF. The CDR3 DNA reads TGTGCCAGCAGCTTGGCCCTAGCGGGAGGAGGCAATGAGCAGTTCTTC.

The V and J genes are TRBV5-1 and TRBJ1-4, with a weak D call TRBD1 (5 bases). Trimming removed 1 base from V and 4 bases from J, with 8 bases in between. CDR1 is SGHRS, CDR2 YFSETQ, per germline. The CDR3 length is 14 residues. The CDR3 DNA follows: TGCGCCAGCAGCTTGATGGGGGGTAATGAAAAACTGTTTTTT. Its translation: CASSLMGGNEKLFF. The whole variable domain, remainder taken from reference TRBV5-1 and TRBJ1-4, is KAGVTQTPRYLIKTRGQQVTLSCSPISGHRSVSWYQQTPGQGLQFLFEYFSETQRNKGNFPGRFSGRQFSNSRSEMNVSTLELGDSALYLCASSLMGGNEKLFFGSGTQLSVL.

CDR3 region: CASSPMAQNTEAFF. The CDR3 nucleotides are TGTGCCAGCAGCCCAATGGCCCAGAACACTGAAGCTTTCTTT. The chain links TRBV5-6 to TRBJ1-1, with D unclear. Germline V lookup: CDR1 SGHDT, CDR2 YYEEEE. V lost 4 bases, J lost 1 base, and 11 bases lay in between. The CDR3 totals 14 residues. Complete variable domain (other parts from reference TRBV5-6 and TRBJ1-1): DAGVTQSPTHLIKTRGQQVTLRCSPKSGHDTVSWYQQALGQGPQFIFQYYEEEERQRGNFPDRFSGHQFPNYSSELNVNALLLGDSALYLCASSPMAQNTEAFFGQGTRLTVV.

CDR3 DNA sequence: TGTGCCAGCAGTTCTTTATCAGGGGGCCTTAGAGGCTACACCTTC. Translating it yields CASSSLSGGLRGYTF. The chain links TRBV27 to TRBJ1-2, with 8 bases fitting TRBD1. The V and J ends lost 4 bases and 8 bases, in that order; junction bases with no gene match: 12. The length of the CDR3 is 15 residues. Per the germline V gene, CDR1 is MNHEY and CDR2 is SMNVEV (reference sequence).

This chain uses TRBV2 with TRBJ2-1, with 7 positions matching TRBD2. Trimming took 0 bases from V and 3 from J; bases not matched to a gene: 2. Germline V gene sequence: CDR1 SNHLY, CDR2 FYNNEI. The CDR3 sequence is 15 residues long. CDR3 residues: CASSEAGGNYNEQFF. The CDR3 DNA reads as TGTGCCAGCAGTGAAGCGGGAGGGAACTACAATGAGCAGTTCTTC. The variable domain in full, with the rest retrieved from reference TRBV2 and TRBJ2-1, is EPEVTQTPSHQVTQMGQEVILRCVPISNHLYFYWYRQILGQKVEFLVSFYNNEISEKSEIFDDQFSVERPDGSNFTLKIRSTKLEDSAMYFCASSEAGGNYNEQFFGPGTRLTVL.

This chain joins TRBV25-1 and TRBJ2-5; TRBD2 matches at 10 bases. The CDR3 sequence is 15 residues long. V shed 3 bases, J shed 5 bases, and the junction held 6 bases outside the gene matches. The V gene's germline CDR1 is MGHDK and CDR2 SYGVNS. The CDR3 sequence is CASSEPSGRWETQYF. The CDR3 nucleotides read TGTGCCAGCAGTGAGCCTAGCGGGAGATGGGAGACCCAGTACTTC.

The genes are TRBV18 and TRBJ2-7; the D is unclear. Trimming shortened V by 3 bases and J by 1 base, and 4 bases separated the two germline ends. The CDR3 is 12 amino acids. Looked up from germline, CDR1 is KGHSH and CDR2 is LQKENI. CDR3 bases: TGTGCCAGCTCACCCGAGTCCTACGAGCAGTACTTC. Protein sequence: CASSPESYEQYF.

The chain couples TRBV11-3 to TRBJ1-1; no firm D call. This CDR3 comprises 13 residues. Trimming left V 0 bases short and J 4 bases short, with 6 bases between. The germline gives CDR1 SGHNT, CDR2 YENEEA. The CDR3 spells CASSLDRGTEAFF. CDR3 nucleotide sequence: TGTGCCAGCAGCTTAGATCGCGGCACTGAAGCTTTCTTT.

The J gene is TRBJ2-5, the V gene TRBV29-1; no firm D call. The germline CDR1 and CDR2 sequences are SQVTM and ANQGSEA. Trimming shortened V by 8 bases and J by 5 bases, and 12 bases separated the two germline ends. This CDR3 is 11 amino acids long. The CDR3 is CSPCPGETQYF. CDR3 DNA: TGCAGCCCCTGCCCCGGGGAGACCCAGTACTTC.

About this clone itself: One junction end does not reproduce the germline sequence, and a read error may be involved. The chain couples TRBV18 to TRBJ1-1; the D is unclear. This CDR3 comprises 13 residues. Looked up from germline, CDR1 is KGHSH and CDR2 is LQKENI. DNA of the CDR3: TGTGCCAGCTCCGCCGCCCCGAACTCTGAAGCTTTCTTT. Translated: CASSAAPNSEAFF.

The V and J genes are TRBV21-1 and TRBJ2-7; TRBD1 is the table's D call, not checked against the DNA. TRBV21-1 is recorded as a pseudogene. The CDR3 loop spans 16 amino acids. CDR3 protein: CASSKETGESSYEQYF. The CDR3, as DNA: TGTGCCAGCAGCAAAGAAACAGGGGAGTCCTCCTACGAGCAGTACTTC.

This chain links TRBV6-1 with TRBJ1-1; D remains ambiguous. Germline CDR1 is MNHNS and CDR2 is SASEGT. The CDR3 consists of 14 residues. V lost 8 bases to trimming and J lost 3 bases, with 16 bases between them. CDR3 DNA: TGTGCCAGCCTCGTTTATTCGGGTCACACTGAAGCTTTCTTT. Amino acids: CASLVYSGHTEAFF.

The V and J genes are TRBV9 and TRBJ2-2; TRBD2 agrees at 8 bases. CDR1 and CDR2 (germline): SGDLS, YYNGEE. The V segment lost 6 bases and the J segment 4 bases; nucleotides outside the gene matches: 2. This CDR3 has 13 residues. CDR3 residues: CASTGGSTGELFF. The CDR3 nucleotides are TGTGCCAGCACGGGGGGGAGCACCGGGGAGCTGTTTTTT.

The DNA of the CDR3 is TGTGCCAGCAGCTTGGTTGTAGCGGGAGGGAGCTCCTACAATGAGCAGTTCTTC. This encodes CASSLVVAGGSSYNEQFF. This chain links TRBV5-6 with TRBJ2-1, with TRBD2 identical over 11 bases. The germline gives CDR1 SGHDT, CDR2 YYEEEE. Trimming cost V 0 bases and J 0 bases; bases outside gene matches: 5. This CDR3 spans 18 amino acids.